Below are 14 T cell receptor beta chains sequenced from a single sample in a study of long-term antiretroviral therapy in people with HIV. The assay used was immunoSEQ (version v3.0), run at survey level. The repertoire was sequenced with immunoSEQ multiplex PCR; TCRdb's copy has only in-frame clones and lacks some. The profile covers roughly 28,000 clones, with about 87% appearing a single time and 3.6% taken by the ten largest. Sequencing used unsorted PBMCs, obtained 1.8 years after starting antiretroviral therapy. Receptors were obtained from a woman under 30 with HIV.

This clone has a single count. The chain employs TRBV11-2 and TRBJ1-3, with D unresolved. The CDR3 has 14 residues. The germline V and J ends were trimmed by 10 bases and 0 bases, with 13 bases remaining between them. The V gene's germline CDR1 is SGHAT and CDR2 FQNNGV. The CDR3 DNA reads TGTGCCACCAAGGTACGGGCCTCTGGAAACACCATATATTTT. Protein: CATKVRASGNTIYF. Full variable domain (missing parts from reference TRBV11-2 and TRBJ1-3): EAGVAQSPRYKIIEKRQSVAFWCNPISGHATLYWYQQILGQGPKLLIQFQNNGVVDDSQLPKDRFSAERLKGVDSTLKIQPAKLEDSAVYLCATKVRASGNTIYFGEGSWLTVV.

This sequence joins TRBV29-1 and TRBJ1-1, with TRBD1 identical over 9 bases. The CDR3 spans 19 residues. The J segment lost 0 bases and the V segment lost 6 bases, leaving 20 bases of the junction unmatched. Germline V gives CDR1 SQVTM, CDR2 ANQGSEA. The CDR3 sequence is CSVESRDRDRPIMNTEAFF. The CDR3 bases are TGCAGCGTGGAGTCCCGGGACAGGGACAGACCGATTATGAACACTGAAGCTTTCTTT. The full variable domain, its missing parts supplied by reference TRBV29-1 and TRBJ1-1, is SAVISQKPSRDICQRGTSLTIQCQVDSQVTMMFWYRQQPGQSLTLIATANQGSEATYESGFVIDKFPISRPNLTFSTLTVSNMSPEDSSIYLCSVESRDRDRPIMNTEAFFGQGTRLTVV.

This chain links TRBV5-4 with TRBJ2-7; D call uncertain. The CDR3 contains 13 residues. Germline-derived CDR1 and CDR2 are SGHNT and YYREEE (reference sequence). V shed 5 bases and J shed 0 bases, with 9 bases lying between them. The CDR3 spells CASRSGSSYEQYF. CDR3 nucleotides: TGTGCCAGCAGGTCCGGAAGCTCCTACGAGCAGTACTTC.

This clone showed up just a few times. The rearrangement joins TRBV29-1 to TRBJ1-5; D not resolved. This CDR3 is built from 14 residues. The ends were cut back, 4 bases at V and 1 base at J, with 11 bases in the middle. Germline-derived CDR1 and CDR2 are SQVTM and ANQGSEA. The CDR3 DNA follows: TGCAGCGTTGGTTCGGTTGGAAGCAATCAGCCCCAGCATTTT. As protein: CSVGSVGSNQPQHF.

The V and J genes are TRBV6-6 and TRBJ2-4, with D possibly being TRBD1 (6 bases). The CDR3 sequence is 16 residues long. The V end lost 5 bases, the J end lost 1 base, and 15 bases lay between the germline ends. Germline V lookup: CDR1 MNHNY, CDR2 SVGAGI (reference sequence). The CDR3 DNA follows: TGTGCCAGCAGTCATCAGGGGCCCGGGGCCAAAAACATTCAGTACTTC. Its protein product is CASSHQGPGAKNIQYF.

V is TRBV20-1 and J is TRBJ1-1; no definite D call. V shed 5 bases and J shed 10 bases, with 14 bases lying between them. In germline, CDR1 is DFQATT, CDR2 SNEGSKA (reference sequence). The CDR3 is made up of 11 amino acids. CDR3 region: CSAPYPRGAFF. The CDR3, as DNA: TGCAGTGCTCCTTACCCCCGGGGAGCTTTCTTT.

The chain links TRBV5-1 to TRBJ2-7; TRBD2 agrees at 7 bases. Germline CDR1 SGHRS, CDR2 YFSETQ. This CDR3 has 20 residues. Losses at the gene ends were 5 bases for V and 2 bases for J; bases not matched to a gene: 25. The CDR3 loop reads CASRLSVGSGRLAAPYEQYF. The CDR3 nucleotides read TGCGCCAGCAGACTATCGGTAGGGTCAGGGAGGCTAGCGGCCCCCTACGAGCAGTACTTC.

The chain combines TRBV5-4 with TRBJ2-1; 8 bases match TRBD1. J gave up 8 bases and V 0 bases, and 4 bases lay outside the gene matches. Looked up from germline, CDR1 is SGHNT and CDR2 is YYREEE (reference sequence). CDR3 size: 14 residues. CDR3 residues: CASSLAAGGDEQFF. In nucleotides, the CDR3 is TGTGCCAGCAGCTTGGCGGCAGGGGGCGATGAGCAGTTCTTC.

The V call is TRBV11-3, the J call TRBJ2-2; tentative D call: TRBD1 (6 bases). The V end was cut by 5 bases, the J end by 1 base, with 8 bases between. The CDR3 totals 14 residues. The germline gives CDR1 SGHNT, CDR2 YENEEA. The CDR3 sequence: CASSPTGNTGELFF. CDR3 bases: TGTGCCAGCAGCCCGACAGGGAACACCGGGGAGCTGTTTTTT.

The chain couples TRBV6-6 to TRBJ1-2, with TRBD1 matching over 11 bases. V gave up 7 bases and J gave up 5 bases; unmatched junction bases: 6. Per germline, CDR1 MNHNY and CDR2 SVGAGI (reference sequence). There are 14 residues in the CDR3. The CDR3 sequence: CASNKRDRGYGYTF. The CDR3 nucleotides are TGTGCCAGCAACAAACGGGACAGGGGGTATGGCTACACCTTC.

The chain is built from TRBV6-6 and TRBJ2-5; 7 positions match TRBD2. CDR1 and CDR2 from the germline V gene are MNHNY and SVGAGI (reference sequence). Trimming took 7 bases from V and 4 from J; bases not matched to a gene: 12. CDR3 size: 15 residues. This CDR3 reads CASTMRDYGRETQYF. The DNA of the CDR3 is TGTGCCAGCACAATGCGGGACTACGGTCGAGAGACCCAGTACTTC.

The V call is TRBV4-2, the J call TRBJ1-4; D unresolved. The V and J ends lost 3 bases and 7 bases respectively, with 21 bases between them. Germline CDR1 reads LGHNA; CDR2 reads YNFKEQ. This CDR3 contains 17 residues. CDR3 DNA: TGTGCCAGCAGCCAGAAAGCCCAATCCCAGCCTAGTGAAAAACTGTTTTTT. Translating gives CASSQKAQSQPSEKLFF.

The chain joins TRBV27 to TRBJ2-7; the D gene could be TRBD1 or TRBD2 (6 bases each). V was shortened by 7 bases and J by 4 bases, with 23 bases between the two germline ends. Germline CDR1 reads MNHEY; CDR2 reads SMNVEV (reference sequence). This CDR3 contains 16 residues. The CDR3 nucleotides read TGTGCCAGCAAGGGTACGGGGGATTTACAGGGTTACGAGCAGTACTTC. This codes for CASKGTGDLQGYEQYF.

The CDR3 is CASSFPGYGYTF. CDR3 nucleotides: TGTGCCAGCAGCTTTCCCGGGTATGGCTACACCTTC. The chain links TRBV11-2 to TRBJ1-2; D ambiguous. CDR1 and CDR2 from the germline V gene are SGHAT and FQNNGV. The V gene lost 3 bases and the J gene lost 5 bases, with 7 bases spanning the gap. This CDR3 contains 12 residues.